This T cell receptor beta chain was sequenced for a study of CD8 T cells in Susac syndrome. When the RNA was reverse transcribed, random hexamers were used with an input of roughly 0.45 to 1 ug. TCRdb re-called the immunoSEQ multiplex PCR reads through MiXCR, storing one row per CDR3 protein. The table shows approximately 120,000 distinct CDR3 sequences, with 85% to 95% occurring only once. The CDR3 loop spans 11 amino acids. Germline assignment: CDR1 GTSNPN and CDR2 SVGIG (reference sequence). V was trimmed by 1 base and J by 7 bases, leaving 4 bases between them. The TCR originated in a human donor in good health. The V call is TRBV30, the J call TRBJ2-2; D remains unclear. Specimen: CD8+ T cells from PBMCs. The CDR3 nucleotides read TGTGCCTGGAGTGCAGGCGGGGAGCTGTTTTTT. It yields the protein CAWSAGGELFF.